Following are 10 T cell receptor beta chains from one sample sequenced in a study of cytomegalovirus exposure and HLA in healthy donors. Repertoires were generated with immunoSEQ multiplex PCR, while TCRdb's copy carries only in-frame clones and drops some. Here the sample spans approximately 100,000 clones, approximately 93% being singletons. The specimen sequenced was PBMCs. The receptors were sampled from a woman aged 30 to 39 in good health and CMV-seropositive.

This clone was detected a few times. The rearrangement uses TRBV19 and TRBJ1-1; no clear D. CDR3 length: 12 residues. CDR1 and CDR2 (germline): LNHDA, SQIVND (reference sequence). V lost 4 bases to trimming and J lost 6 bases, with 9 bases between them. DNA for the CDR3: TGTGCCAGTAGTAAAGGACTAGCTGAAGCTTTCTTT. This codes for CASSKGLAEAFF.

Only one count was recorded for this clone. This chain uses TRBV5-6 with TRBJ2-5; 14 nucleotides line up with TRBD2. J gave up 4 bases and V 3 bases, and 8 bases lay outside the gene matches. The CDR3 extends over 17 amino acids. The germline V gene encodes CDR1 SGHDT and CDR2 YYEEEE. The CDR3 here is CASSYLGTSGSGETQYF. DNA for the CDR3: TGTGCCAGCAGCTACCTCGGGACTAGCGGGAGCGGAGAGACCCAGTACTTC.

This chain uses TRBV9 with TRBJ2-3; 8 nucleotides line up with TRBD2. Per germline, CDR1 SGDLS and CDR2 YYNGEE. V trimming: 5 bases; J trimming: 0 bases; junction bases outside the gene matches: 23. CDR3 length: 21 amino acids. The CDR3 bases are TGTGCCAGCAGTCATCCCCGGCGGGGGGCGGTGCTCCCTCCTAGCACAGATACGCAGTATTTT. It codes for CASSHPRRGAVLPPSTDTQYF.

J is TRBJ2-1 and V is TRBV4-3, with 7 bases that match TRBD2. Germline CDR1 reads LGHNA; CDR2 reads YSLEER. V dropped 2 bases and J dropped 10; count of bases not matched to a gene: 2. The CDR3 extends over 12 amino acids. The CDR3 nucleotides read TGCGCCAGCAGCCAACAGGGAGGGGAGCAGTTCTTC. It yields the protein CASSQQGGEQFF.

The CDR3 loop reads CASSLDGGDNEQFF. DNA of the CDR3: TGTGCCAGCAGCTTAGATGGGGGGGACAATGAGCAGTTCTTC. The chain joins TRBV11-3 to TRBJ2-1; 7 bases fit TRBD2. There are 14 residues in the CDR3. V lost 0 bases to trimming and J lost 5 bases; unmatched junction nucleotides: 1. The germline V gene encodes CDR1 SGHNT and CDR2 YENEEA.

CDR3 protein: CASSLVAGNYEQYF. CDR3 bases: TGTGCCAGCAGCTTGGTAGCGGGAAATTACGAGCAGTACTTC. J is TRBJ2-7 and V is TRBV5-4; 8 bases align to TRBD2. Germline V lookup: CDR1 SGHNT, CDR2 YYREEE (reference sequence). V trimming: 0 bases; J trimming: 4 bases; junction bases outside the gene matches: 3. The CDR3 contains 14 residues.

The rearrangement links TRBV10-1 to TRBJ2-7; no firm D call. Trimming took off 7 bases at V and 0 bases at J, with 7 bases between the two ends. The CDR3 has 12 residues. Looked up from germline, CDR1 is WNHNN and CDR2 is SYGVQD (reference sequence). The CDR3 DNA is TGCGCCAGCAAAAACAGCTCCTACGAGCAGTACTTC. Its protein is CASKNSSYEQYF.

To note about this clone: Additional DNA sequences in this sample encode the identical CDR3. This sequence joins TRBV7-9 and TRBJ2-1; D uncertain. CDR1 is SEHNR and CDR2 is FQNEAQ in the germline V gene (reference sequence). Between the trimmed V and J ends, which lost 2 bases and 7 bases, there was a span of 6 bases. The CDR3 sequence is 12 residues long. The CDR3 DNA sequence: TGTGCCAGCAGCTTATCCGGTAATGAGCAGTTCTTC. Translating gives CASSLSGNEQFF.

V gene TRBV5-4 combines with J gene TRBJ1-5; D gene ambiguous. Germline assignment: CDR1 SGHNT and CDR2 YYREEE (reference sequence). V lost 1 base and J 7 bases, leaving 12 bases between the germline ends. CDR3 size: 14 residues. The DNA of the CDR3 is TGTGCCAGCAGCTTGAACGGGCGGGAGCAGCCCCAGCATTTT. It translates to CASSLNGREQPQHF.

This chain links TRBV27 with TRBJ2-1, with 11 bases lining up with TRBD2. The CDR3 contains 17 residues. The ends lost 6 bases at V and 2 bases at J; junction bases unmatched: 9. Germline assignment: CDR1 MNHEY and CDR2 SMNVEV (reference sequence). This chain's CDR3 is CASSQSLTSGAYNEQFF. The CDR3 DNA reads TGTGCCAGCAGCCAATCCCTGACTAGCGGGGCCTACAATGAGCAGTTCTTC.